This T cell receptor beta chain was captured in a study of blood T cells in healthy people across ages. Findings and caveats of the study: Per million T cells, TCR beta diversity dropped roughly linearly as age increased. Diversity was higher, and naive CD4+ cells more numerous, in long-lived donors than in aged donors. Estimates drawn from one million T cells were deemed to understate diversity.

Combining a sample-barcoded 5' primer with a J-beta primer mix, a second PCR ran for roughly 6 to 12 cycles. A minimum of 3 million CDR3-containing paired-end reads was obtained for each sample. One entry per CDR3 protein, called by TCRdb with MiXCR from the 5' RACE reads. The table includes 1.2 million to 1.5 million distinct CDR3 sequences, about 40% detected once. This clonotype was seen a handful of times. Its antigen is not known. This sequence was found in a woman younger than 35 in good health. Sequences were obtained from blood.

The CDR3 loop reads CASSQYLHYSDTEAFF. The CDR3 DNA is TGTGCCAGCAGCCAGTACCTACACTATTCGGACACTGAAGCTTTCTTT. J is TRBJ1-1 and V is TRBV3-1; no clear D gene. Germline V gives CDR1 LGHDT, CDR2 YNNKEL (reference sequence). The germline V and J ends were trimmed by 3 bases and 3 bases, with 17 bases remaining between them. CDR3 length: 16 amino acids. Based on the CDR3 plus reference TRBV3-1 and TRBJ1-1, the full variable domain is DTAVSQTPKYLVTQMGNDKSIKCEQNLGHDTMYWYKQDSKKFLKIMFSYNNKELIINETVPNRFSPKSPDKAHLNLHINSLELGDSAVYFCASSQYLHYSDTEAFFGQGTRLTVV.